Following are 12 T cell receptor beta chains from one sample sequenced in a study of T cells in localized non-small cell lung cancer. Sequencing used immunoSEQ multiplex PCR; TCRdb keeps in-frame clones, though not all of them. The table records 7,500 to 10,000 clones, less than 95% of them present only once. Specimen: peripheral blood, collected before any cancer treatment. These receptors were obtained from a male donor aged 60 or older with stage III squamous cell lung carcinoma.

This chain joins TRBV6-6 and TRBJ1-1; D ambiguous. Trimming took off 2 bases at V and 6 bases at J, with 13 bases between the two ends. The CDR3 covers 14 residues. Germline assignment: CDR1 MNHNY and CDR2 SVGAGI (reference sequence). The CDR3 sequence: CASSYERDRAEAFF. The CDR3 region has the DNA TGTGCCAGCAGTTACGAGAGGGATCGCGCTGAAGCTTTCTTT.

The rearrangement joins TRBV15 to TRBJ2-2; D might be TRBD1 or TRBD2, each matching 6 bases. Trimming pared 5 bases from V and 2 bases from J, leaving 15 bases between. The germline gives CDR1 LNHNV, CDR2 YYDKDF (reference sequence). The CDR3 is made up of 16 amino acids. CDR3 DNA sequence: TGTGCCACCAGCGCCTACGGGGGCGCCAACACCGGGGAGCTGTTTTTT. Amino acids: CATSAYGGANTGELFF.

This clone was observed once. The rearrangement links TRBV6-5 to TRBJ1-5; D ambiguous. Germline-derived CDR1 and CDR2 are MNHEY and SVGAGI. The CDR3 sequence is 13 residues long. Trimming removed 8 bases from V and 3 bases from J, with 11 bases in between. CDR3 in amino acids: CASGDKTNQPQHF. The DNA of the CDR3 is TGTGCCAGCGGAGACAAGACCAATCAGCCCCAGCATTTT.

The genes are TRBV9 and TRBJ1-4; 11 bases fit TRBD1. The CDR3 is 17 residues long. Per germline, CDR1 SGDLS and CDR2 YYNGEE. V lost 3 bases, J lost 3 bases, and 7 bases stayed unmatched. The CDR3 reads CASSAAGTGGANEKLFF. Written as DNA, the CDR3 is TGTGCCAGCAGCGCTGCCGGGACAGGGGGGGCTAATGAAAAACTGTTTTTT.

This chain uses TRBV11-2 with TRBJ2-6; 7 bases are a match to TRBD1. The CDR3 loop spans 17 amino acids. J lost 2 bases, V lost 3 bases, and 7 bases had no gene match. CDR1 and CDR2 from the germline V gene are SGHAT and FQNNGV. In DNA form, the CDR3 reads TGTGCCAGCAGCTTCCGACAGGGAGCGGCTGGGGCCAACGTCCTGACTTTC. Its protein product is CASSFRQGAAGANVLTF.

The rearrangement links TRBV5-1 to TRBJ1-4, with D possibly TRBD1 on 6 matching bases. Trimming shortened V by 0 bases and J by 5 bases, and 11 bases separated the two germline ends. Germline V CDR1 and CDR2: SGHRS, YFSETQ. CDR3 length: 15 residues. CDR3 sequence: CASSLAGQPNEKLFF. The DNA for the CDR3 is TGCGCCAGCAGCTTGGCCGGACAGCCGAATGAAAAACTGTTTTTT.

This rearrangement joins TRBV18 to TRBJ1-1; weak D call: TRBD1 (6 bases). Germline V CDR1 and CDR2: KGHSH, LQKENI. The CDR3 consists of 15 residues. Trimming stripped 8 bases from V and 4 bases from J, with 20 bases between. CDR3 sequence reads: CASLDTQGLGTEAFF. In DNA form, the CDR3 reads TGTGCCAGCCTCGATACACAGGGACTCGGCACTGAAGCTTTCTTT.

The V gene is TRBV21-1, the J gene TRBJ2-5; TRBD1 was called by the table and not checked on the DNA. TRBV21-1 is a pseudogene. There are 18 residues in the CDR3. The CDR3: CASSKEGGTGQVFETQYF. For the CDR3, the DNA is TGTGCCAGCAGCAAAGAAGGCGGGACAGGGCAGGTTTTTGAGACCCAGTACTTC.

Here the CDR3 reads CASSPQDGRNSPLHF. DNA for the CDR3: TGCGCCAGCAGCCCCCAAGACGGACGGAATTCACCCCTCCACTTT. The V call is TRBV5-1, the J call TRBJ1-6; D call uncertain. The length of the CDR3 is 15 residues. Germline-derived CDR1 and CDR2 are SGHRS and YFSETQ. V shed 4 bases and J shed 7 bases, with 15 bases lying between them.

The V gene is TRBV5-1, the J gene TRBJ2-4, with TRBD1 matching over 10 bases. The CDR3 is 13 residues long. Trimming removed 4 bases from V and 8 bases from J; junction bases left unmatched: 3. Germline lookup yields CDR1 SGHRS and CDR2 YFSETQ. This CDR3 reads CASSRGTGDIQYF. DNA of the CDR3: TGCGCCAGCAGCAGAGGGACAGGGGACATTCAGTACTTC.

The chain couples TRBV13 to TRBJ2-1; D is undetermined. The CDR3 consists of 12 residues. CDR1 and CDR2 (germline): PRHDT, FYEKMQ (reference sequence). Deletions cut 2 bases from V and 4 bases from J, with 3 bases between. The CDR3 region has the DNA TGTGCCAGCAGCTTACAGTACAATGAGCAGTTCTTC. It codes for CASSLQYNEQFF.

This clone is large (0.1 to 1%) by share. CDR3 bases: TGCGCCAGCAGCCTGACAGAGTTCACTGAAGCTTTCTTT. As protein: CASSLTEFTEAFF. The rearrangement joins TRBV4-1 to TRBJ1-1; a possible D gene is TRBD1 (5 bases). The CDR3 has 13 residues. V dropped 4 bases and J dropped 4 bases, with 10 bases sitting between them. Germline-derived CDR1 and CDR2 are MGHRA and YSYEKL.